The clone carrying this T cell receptor beta chain was recorded many times. Its specificity is unknown. MiXCR, applied by TCRdb to the RACE reads, yields one record per CDR3 protein. The top ten hold 2.5% to 3% of the sample, which has 350,000 to 450,000 distinct CDR3 sequences, 5.1% seen once. The sample originates from a study of human T cells and chemical hapten exposure. Regarding time point: pre-sensitization, week 0. The treatment here: therapeutic diphenylcyclopropenone sensitization with weekly scalp DPC. This CDR3 comprises 15 residues. Germline V gene data show CDR1 as SGDLS and CDR2 as YYNGEE. Trimming cost V 3 bases and J 2 bases, with 14 bases left between them. The study's findings and limits: Sensitization with DPC brought no change to TCRs above 1 in 1000 in frequency.

The J gene is TRBJ2-5, the V gene TRBV9; maybe TRBD1 (6 bases). The sequence came from a woman between 45 and 65 years old with alopecia areata. Some clones in this sample may be carry-over from other donors' samples. The sequences come from whole blood, collected in connection with sensitization to the hapten diphenylcyclopropenone (DPC). The DNA for the CDR3 is TGTGCCAGCAGCGAAGAATCAGGGGCGCAAGAGACCCAGTACTTC. As protein: CASSEESGAQETQYF.